The sequence of this T cell receptor beta chain was determined in a study of response to subunit inactivated influenza vaccine. Many counts were recorded for this clonotype. The antigen remains unidentified. TCRdb re-derived calls from the RT-PCR reads in MiXCR, one entry per CDR3 protein. This sample carries roughly 710,000 distinct CDR3 sequences, roughly 15% of them seen once, and the ten largest clones take 6.5% to 8%. Study-wide points: There was a suggestion from the authors that each seasonal influenza vaccination recruits few new T cells.

Trimming shortened V by 0 bases and J by 7 bases, and 11 bases separated the two germline ends. The CDR3 totals 14 residues. Germline loops: CDR1 SGHRS, CDR2 YFSETQ. The sequence derives from a man aged 45-65 years who received an inactivated influenza vaccine. Source: PBMCs from blood, taken roughly 15 days before vaccination. V gene TRBV5-1 combines with J gene TRBJ2-1; the D is unclear. CDR3 residues: CASSLGATDNEQFF. The CDR3 bases are TGCGCCAGCAGCTTGGGAGCGACGGATAATGAGCAGTTCTTC.